This TCR beta chain was recovered during a study of T-cell reconstitution after alpha-beta-depleted transplantation in children. This clonotype was seen at least ten times. Its antigen remains unknown. Points from the study as a whole: A year had passed since transplant, and T-cell counts and diversity by then came mostly from newly produced T cells. For some patients, TCRbeta diversity was high at day 60 because of recipient T cells and thymic progenitors that survived. Several hundred expanded graft clones reportedly gave rise to the alpha-beta T cells present about two months after transplant.

Trimming stripped 5 bases from V and 0 bases from J, with 13 bases between. The CDR3 contains 16 residues. From germline, CDR1 is LNHNV and CDR2 YYDKDF (reference sequence). TCRbeta library preparation incorporated unique molecular identifiers. TCRdb re-called the PCR reads through MiXCR, storing one row per CDR3 protein. The table records around 700,000 distinct CDR3 sequences, around 13% of them present only once. The sequenced sample was PBMCs, obtained before TCRalphabeta/CD19-depleted stem cell transplant. The rearrangement joins TRBV15 to TRBJ2-2, with D tentatively TRBD1 or TRBD2 (5 bases each). This clonotype was obtained from a girl aged 2 to 9 with congenital amegakaryocytic thrombocytopenia, due to receive a stem cell transplant. The CDR3 reads CATSGFWGSNTGELFF. CDR3 coding DNA: TGTGCCACCAGCGGTTTTTGGGGGTCGAACACCGGGGAGCTGTTTTTT.